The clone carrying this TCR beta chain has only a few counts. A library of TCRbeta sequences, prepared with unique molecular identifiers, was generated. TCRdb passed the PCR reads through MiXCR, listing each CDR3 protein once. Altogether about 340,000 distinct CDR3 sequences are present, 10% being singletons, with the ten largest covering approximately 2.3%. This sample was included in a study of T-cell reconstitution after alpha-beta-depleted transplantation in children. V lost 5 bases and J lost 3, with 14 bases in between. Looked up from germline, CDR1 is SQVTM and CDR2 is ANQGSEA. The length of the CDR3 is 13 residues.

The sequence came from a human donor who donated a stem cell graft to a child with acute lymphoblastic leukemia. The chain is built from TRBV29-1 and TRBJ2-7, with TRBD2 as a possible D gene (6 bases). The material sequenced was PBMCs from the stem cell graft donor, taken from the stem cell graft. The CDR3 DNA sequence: TGCAGCGTTTTGGGGGGACGGAGCTACGAGCAGTACTTC. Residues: CSVLGGRSYEQYF.